The 23 T cell receptor beta chains below come from one sample, sequenced in a study of type 1 regulatory T cells. TCRdb fed the reads into MiXCR, producing one record per CDR3 protein. The table lists 90,000 to 100,000 distinct CDR3 sequences, 25% to 40% of them singletons. The sequenced sample was CD4+ T cells, either the whole sample or a sorted fraction (not recorded which). The receptors come from a human donor in good health.

The chain uses TRBV30 and TRBJ2-5; 9 positions agree with TRBD2. The germline CDR1 and CDR2 sequences are GTSNPN and SVGIG (reference sequence). The CDR3 consists of 13 residues. V lost 0 bases to trimming and J lost 7 bases; unmatched junction nucleotides: 3. This chain's CDR3 is CAWSVSGGGTQYF. The CDR3 DNA reads TGTGCCTGGAGTGTTAGCGGGGGAGGGACCCAGTACTTC.

V and J are TRBV6-2 or TRBV6-3 and TRBJ2-1; 7 bases match TRBD2. After removal of 6 bases from V and 3 bases from J, the junction contained 5 bases not matched to a gene. Germline-derived CDR1 and CDR2 are MNHEY and SVGEGT. CDR3 length: 14 amino acids. CDR3 nucleotide sequence: TGTGCCAGCAGACACCTAGCGGTCTACAATGAGCAGTTCTTC. Its translation: CASRHLAVYNEQFF.

This chain links TRBV6-1 with TRBJ2-6; a possible D gene is TRBD2 (6 bases). This CDR3 contains 15 residues. Trimming removed 6 bases at V and 2 bases at J, with 11 bases between. The germline V gene has CDR1 MNHNS and CDR2 SASEGT. The CDR3 nucleotides read TGTGCCAGCAGGTATACTAGCACTGGGGCCAACGTCCTGACTTTC. This sequence encodes CASRYTSTGANVLTF.

Points on this clonotype: Its ends do not fully match the called genes, so a read error is possible. The V gene is TRBV7-2, the J gene TRBJ1-5; D unclear. The CDR3 has 14 amino acids. Germline-derived CDR1 and CDR2 are SGHTA and FQGNSA. The CDR3 bases are TGTGCCGGCAGCTTAGAACAGAGCAATCAGCCCCAGCATTTT. As protein: CAGSLEQSNQPQHF.

This clonotype was detected once. This rearrangement joins TRBV19 to TRBJ2-1; 10 nucleotides agree with TRBD2. Germline V gene lookup returns CDR1 LNHDA and CDR2 SQIVND (reference sequence). The trim removed 3 bases at V and 0 bases at J, leaving 2 bases unmatched. This CDR3 spans 16 amino acids. The CDR3: CASSIPSGSSYNEQFF. The CDR3 region has the DNA TGTGCCAGTAGTATCCCTAGCGGGAGCTCCTACAATGAGCAGTTCTTC. The variable domain in full, with the rest retrieved from reference TRBV19 and TRBJ2-1, is DGGITQSPKYLFRKEGQNVTLSCEQNLNHDAMYWYRQDPGQGLRLIYYSQIVNDFQKGDIAEGYSVSREKKESFPLTVTSAQKNPTAFYLCASSIPSGSSYNEQFFGPGTRLTVL.

The rearrangement links TRBV5-1 to TRBJ1-1, with 10 bases fitting TRBD1. V lost 0 bases, J lost 1 base, and 6 bases stayed unmatched. In germline, CDR1 is SGHRS, CDR2 YFSETQ. The CDR3 runs to 17 residues. The CDR3 loop reads CASSLDGTGEWNTEAFF. CDR3 nucleotides: TGCGCCAGCAGCTTGGACGGGACAGGGGAATGGAACACTGAAGCTTTCTTT.

The rearrangement uses TRBV10-3 and TRBJ2-5, with 9 bases matching TRBD2. V trimming: 8 bases; J trimming: 5 bases; junction bases outside the gene matches: 3. Germline-derived CDR1 and CDR2 are ENHRY and SYGVKD. The CDR3 length is 12 residues. CDR3 nucleotide sequence: TGTGCCATCTCTACTAGCGGGGAGACCCAGTACTTC. Protein product: CAISTSGETQYF.

The V call is TRBV19, the J call TRBJ1-4; D possibly corresponds to TRBD1 (5 bases). V dropped 5 bases and J dropped 0 bases, with 13 bases sitting between them. Germline assignment: CDR1 LNHDA and CDR2 SQIVND (reference sequence). The length of the CDR3 is 16 residues. The CDR3 bases are TGTGCCAGTAGTCTACGAGGACACGCAACTAATGAAAAACTGTTTTTT. The encoded protein is CASSLRGHATNEKLFF. Based on the CDR3 plus reference TRBV19 and TRBJ1-4, the full variable domain is DGGITQSPKYLFRKEGQNVTLSCEQNLNHDAMYWYRQDPGQGLRLIYYSQIVNDFQKGDIAEGYSVSREKKESFPLTVTSAQKNPTAFYLCASSLRGHATNEKLFFGSGTQLSVL.

This sequence joins TRBV2 and TRBJ2-2; a weak D match, TRBD2 (5 bases). Germline V gene lookup returns CDR1 SNHLY and CDR2 FYNNEI. CDR3 length: 14 amino acids. Trimming stripped 1 base from V and 8 bases from J, with 11 bases between. The CDR3 DNA sequence: TGTGCCAGCAGTGAAGAGTCAGGCGGGGGGGAGCTGTTTTTT. Protein: CASSEESGGGELFF.

This rearrangement joins TRBV29-1 to TRBJ2-7, with 11 bases lining up with TRBD1. This CDR3 has 15 residues. With 5 bases clipped from V and 4 bases from J, the junction kept 10 bases outside the gene matches. Germline lookup yields CDR1 SQVTM and CDR2 ANQGSEA. CDR3 in DNA: TGCAGCGTTTCGGGAGGCGGACAGGGGGCTTACGAGCAGTACTTC. This gives the protein CSVSGGGQGAYEQYF.

The gene calls are TRBV12-3 or TRBV12-4 and TRBJ2-7, with TRBD2 matching over 11 bases. Unmatched junction bases numbered 7, after V lost 7 bases and J lost 2 bases. The length of the CDR3 is 15 residues. CDR3 in DNA: TGTGCCAGCAAACTCGGGACTAGCGGTCCCTACGAGCAGTACTTC. Translating gives CASKLGTSGPYEQYF.

The J gene is TRBJ2-5, the V gene TRBV7-2, with D unresolved. Germline V CDR1 and CDR2: SGHTA, FQGNSA. This CDR3 has 14 amino acids. V was pared by 1 base and J by 5 bases, with 11 bases between. The CDR3 sequence is CASSLGSRAETQYF. The CDR3 nucleotides read TGTGCCAGCAGCTTAGGATCGCGAGCGGAGACCCAGTACTTC.

A few counts support this clonotype. The chain uses TRBV28 and TRBJ2-7; perhaps TRBD1 as D (5 bases). Trimming removed 3 bases from V and 3 bases from J, with 12 bases in between. Germline V gene lookup returns CDR1 MDHEN and CDR2 SYDVKM. This CDR3 has 14 amino acids. CDR3 coding DNA: TGTGCCAGCAGTTTGAACAGGAAGAACTACGAGCAGTACTTC. Translation gives CASSLNRKNYEQYF.

The rearrangement joins TRBV6-2 or TRBV6-3 to TRBJ2-5, with 11 bases aligning to TRBD2. Germline V CDR1 and CDR2: MNHEY, SVGEGT. V lost 4 bases and J lost 2; bases outside the gene matches: 6. The CDR3 covers 16 residues. CDR3 coding DNA: TGTGCCAGCAGTTTCCGACTAGCGGGACGACAAGAGACCCAGTACTTC. Protein product: CASSFRLAGRQETQYF.

The rearrangement links TRBV7-9 to TRBJ2-1; 12 bases are shared with TRBD2. Germline CDR1 is SEHNR and CDR2 is FQNEAQ (reference sequence). CDR3 length equals 17 residues. V shed 5 bases, J shed 6 bases, and the junction held 11 bases outside the gene matches. The CDR3, as DNA: TGTGCCAGCAGCATGCTCCCTACTAGCGGGAGGCCCAATGAGCAGTTCTTC. Protein product: CASSMLPTSGRPNEQFF.

This sequence joins TRBV15 and TRBJ1-5; 10 bases agree with TRBD1. V shed 5 bases, J shed 6 bases, and the junction held 19 bases outside the gene matches. The CDR3 extends over 19 amino acids. The germline CDR1 and CDR2 sequences are LNHNV and YYDKDF (reference sequence). DNA of the CDR3: TGTGCCACCAGCCCAATACCGGGGCGAGTTGGGGACAGGGGTCAGCCCCAGCATTTT. Its protein is CATSPIPGRVGDRGQPQHF.

Comments on this clonotype: Here the CDR3 omits its conserved ending phenylalanine or tryptophan, so a read error is the likely source. CDR3 region: CASSSGLESLYEQYL. CDR3 sequence (DNA): TGTGCCAGCAGCTCTGGACTGGAGAGCCTATACGAGCAGTACCTC. The chain employs TRBV7-2 and TRBJ2-7; D possibly corresponds to TRBD2 (5 bases). Germline CDR1 reads SGHTA; CDR2 reads FQGNSA. The CDR3 loop spans 15 amino acids. The germline V and J ends were trimmed by 4 bases and 4 bases, with 17 bases remaining between them.

The chain links TRBV7-3 to TRBJ2-1, with no clear D. V shed 1 base and J shed 4 bases, with 5 bases lying between them. The CDR3 spans 13 residues. Germline values: CDR1 SGHTA, CDR2 FQGTGA. The CDR3 loop reads CASSLIGYNEQFF. The CDR3 DNA reads TGTGCCAGCAGCTTAATCGGGTACAATGAGCAGTTCTTC.

This clonotype has only a few counts. This rearrangement joins TRBV3-1 to TRBJ1-1; D is unresolved. Germline V gene sequence: CDR1 LGHDT, CDR2 YNNKEL (reference sequence). Trimming took off 2 bases at V and 3 bases at J, with 7 bases between the two ends. This CDR3 region has 13 residues. This CDR3 is CASSQIGDTEAFF. CDR3 DNA sequence: TGTGCCAGCAGCCAAATCGGTGACACTGAAGCTTTCTTT.

This clonotype turned up a few times. The rearrangement uses TRBV28 and TRBJ2-5, with a tentative D call TRBD1 (5 bases). CDR1 and CDR2 (germline): MDHEN, SYDVKM. Trimming pared 6 bases from V and 2 bases from J, leaving 19 bases between. The CDR3 has 16 amino acids. The CDR3 here is CASSEIRQGRQETQYF. As DNA, the CDR3 is TGTGCCAGCAGCGAGATCCGGCAGGGCAGACAAGAGACCCAGTACTTC.

Only one count was recorded for this clonotype. The rearrangement joins TRBV7-7 to TRBJ2-1; D call uncertain. Trimming took off 3 bases at V and 9 bases at J, with 9 bases between the two ends. The CDR3 loop spans 12 amino acids. Germline CDR1 SSHAT, CDR2 FNYEAQ (reference sequence). The CDR3 DNA is TGTGCCAGCAGCTTCCCCGGTTCTGAGCAGTTCTTC. It specifies CASSFPGSEQFF.

This clonotype has a handful of counts. The chain is built from TRBV7-2 and TRBJ1-5; a weak D match, TRBD1 (6 bases). CDR3 length: 15 residues. V was clipped by 5 bases and J by 3 bases, with 14 bases between them. Germline CDR1 reads SGHTA; CDR2 reads FQGNSA. As DNA, the CDR3 is TGTGCCAGCAGCCCCCTCGGGGGGGCCAATCAGCCCCAGCATTTT. Translation: CASSPLGGANQPQHF.

The chain is built from TRBV19 and TRBJ2-7; D is unresolved. Deletions cut 0 bases from V and 5 bases from J, with 14 bases between. Looked up from germline, CDR1 is LNHDA and CDR2 is SQIVND (reference sequence). The CDR3 loop spans 15 amino acids. CDR3 loop: CASSIEWSVPHEQYF. Written as DNA, the CDR3 is TGTGCCAGTAGTATAGAATGGAGTGTCCCCCACGAGCAGTACTTC.